This T cell receptor beta chain was observed in a study of blood T cell repertoires in COVID-19. At the level of the study: Sources were T cells, B-cell-depleted T cells, or PBMCs; the material itself was cDNA or gDNA.

Sequenced by immunoSEQ multiplex PCR; TCRdb stores in-frame clones only, minus some. The table includes more than 60,000 clones, roughly four fifths detected once. The receptor was derived from a man in his sixties with acute or convalescent COVID-19. The sequencing input was peripheral blood.

CDR3: CASRQGVDEQYF. CDR3 nucleotides: TGTGCCAGCCGACAGGGTGTGGACGAGCAGTACTTC. The chain is built from TRBV28 and TRBJ2-7; 7 positions agree with TRBD1. CDR1 and CDR2 from the germline V gene are MDHEN and SYDVKM. There are 12 residues in the CDR3. V was clipped by 8 bases and J by 5 bases; unmatched bases: 6.